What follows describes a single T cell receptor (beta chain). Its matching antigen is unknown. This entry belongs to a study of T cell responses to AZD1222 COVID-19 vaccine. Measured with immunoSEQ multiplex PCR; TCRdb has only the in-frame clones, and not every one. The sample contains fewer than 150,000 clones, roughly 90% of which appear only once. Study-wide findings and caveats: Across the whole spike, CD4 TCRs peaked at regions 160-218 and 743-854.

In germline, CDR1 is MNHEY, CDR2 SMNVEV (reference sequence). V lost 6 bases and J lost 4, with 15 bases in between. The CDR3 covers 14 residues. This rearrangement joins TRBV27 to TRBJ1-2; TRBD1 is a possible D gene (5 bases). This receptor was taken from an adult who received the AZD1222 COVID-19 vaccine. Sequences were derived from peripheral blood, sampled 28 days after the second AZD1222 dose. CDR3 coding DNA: TGTGCCAGCAGACGTCCGGGGGATGGCTATGGCTACACCTTC. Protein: CASRRPGDGYGYTF.